These T cell receptor beta chains were read from a single sample in a study of cytomegalovirus exposure and HLA in healthy donors. Sequenced by immunoSEQ multiplex PCR; TCRdb stores in-frame clones only, minus some. The repertoire includes 130,000 to 150,000 clones, roughly 80% of them detected once, and about 5% sits in the top ten. Specimen: PBMCs. Receptor source: a man aged 25-45 years in good health and CMV-seropositive. Each CDR3 is given with its conserved first and last residue. The D gene is left open where the match is weak. Only some rows state a clone size, as once, few, many or a class for expanded clones.

D gene	V gene	J gene	clone size	CDR3 DNA	CDR3 protein
-	TRBV27	TRBJ1-4	-	TGTGCCAGCAGTCCCCGTCGAGTCAATGAAAAACTGTTTTTT	CASSPRRVNEKLFF
-	TRBV4-1	TRBJ2-2	-	TGCGCCAGCAGCCCGCTAGGGGCCGGGGAGCTGTTTTTT	CASSPLGAGELFF
TRBD1	TRBV4-1	TRBJ2-7	-	TGCGCCAGCAGCCCCGACAGGGGTTTCTACGAGCAGTACTTC	CASSPDRGFYEQYF
-	TRBV6-4	TRBJ1-2	-	TGTGCCAGCAGTGACTCGATCGGGGGAGGCTACACCTTC	CASSDSIGGGYTF
-	TRBV28	TRBJ1-5	-	TGTGCCAGCAGTTTCCCACAGACTAGCAATCAGCCCCAGCATTTT	CASSFPQTSNQPQHF
TRBD2	TRBV5-1	TRBJ2-7	-	TGCGCCAGCAGCCCAGAAACTTTAGCGGGGGGTTCCTACGAGCAGTACTTC	CASSPETLAGGSYEQYF
-	TRBV6-1	TRBJ2-5	few	TGTGCCAGCAGTGACCTTGGGGACTCCCAAGAGACCCAGTACTTC	CASSDLGDSQETQYF
TRBD2	TRBV2	TRBJ2-1	few	TGTGCCAGCAGGCCGAGGACGGGAGGGAACAATGAGCAGTTCTTC	CASRPRTGGNNEQFF
-	TRBV29-1	TRBJ1-1	-	TGCAGCGTTGTGGGCGATAACACTGAAGCTTTCTTT	CSVVGDNTEAFF
TRBD1	TRBV7-9	TRBJ1-4	-	TGTGCCAGCAGTTTCGACAGGGGGCGCTTAGGTGAAAAACTGTTTTTT	CASSFDRGRLGEKLFF
-	TRBV11-2	TRBJ2-5	-	TGTGCCAGCAGAACTCCTAGCGATAGGACCCAGTACTTC	CASRTPSDRTQYF
-	TRBV28	TRBJ1-1	-	TGTGCCAGCAGCGAGCAGGGCGGCACTGAAGCTTTCTTT	CASSEQGGTEAFF
-	TRBV30	TRBJ2-1	-	TGTGCCTGGAGTCCCCCGCATCCGGGGAATGAGCAGTTCTTC	CAWSPPHPGNEQFF
TRBD1	TRBV11-2	TRBJ2-5	-	TGTGCCAGCAGCCACAGGGGGAGAAAGCAAGAGACCCAGTACTTC	CASSHRGRKQETQYF
-	TRBV5-1	TRBJ1-1	few	TGCGCCAGCAGCTTAGAGCAGGGTCGCACTGAAGCTTTCTTT	CASSLEQGRTEAFF
-	TRBV18	TRBJ1-2	-	TGTGCCAGCTCATCAATGGGAGTAGGCCTTCGGAGTGGCTACACCTTC	CASSSMGVGLRSGYTF
-	TRBV9	TRBJ2-5	-	TGTGCCAGCAGCGTCGGGTCCTGGAAAGAGACCCAGTACTTC	CASSVGSWKETQYF
TRBD1	TRBV4-1	TRBJ2-7	-	TGCGCCAGCAGCCAAAGACAGGGGGCCTACGAGCAGTACTTC	CASSQRQGAYEQYF
-	TRBV6-6	TRBJ2-7	-	TGTGCCAGCACGGGGGGCCGCAGCTCCTACGAGCAGTACTTC	CASTGGRSSYEQYF
-	TRBV25-1	TRBJ1-4	-	TGTGCCAGCAGTGAGGGCAGGGTTAATGAAAAACTGTTTTTT	CASSEGRVNEKLFF
TRBD1	TRBV5-1	TRBJ1-1	-	TGCGCCAGCAGCTTGAAGGGACAGGGTCGGACTGAAGCTTTCTTT	CASSLKGQGRTEAFF
-	TRBV19	TRBJ1-2	-	TGTGCCAGTAGTATAGCGAACGGTGCCTATGGCTACACCTTC	CASSIANGAYGYTF
TRBD2	TRBV7-8	TRBJ2-7	-	TGTGCCAGCAGCGGACTAGCCGTAAGCTCCTACGAGCAGTACTTC	CASSGLAVSSYEQYF
TRBD1	TRBV2	TRBJ2-3	-	TGTGCCAGCAGCGATCGGACAGGGGTAGATACGCAGTATTTT	CASSDRTGVDTQYF
TRBD2	TRBV4-2	TRBJ2-2	-	TGTGCCAGCAGCCAATCTTTAGCGGGAAACACCGGGGAGCTGTTTTTT	CASSQSLAGNTGELFF